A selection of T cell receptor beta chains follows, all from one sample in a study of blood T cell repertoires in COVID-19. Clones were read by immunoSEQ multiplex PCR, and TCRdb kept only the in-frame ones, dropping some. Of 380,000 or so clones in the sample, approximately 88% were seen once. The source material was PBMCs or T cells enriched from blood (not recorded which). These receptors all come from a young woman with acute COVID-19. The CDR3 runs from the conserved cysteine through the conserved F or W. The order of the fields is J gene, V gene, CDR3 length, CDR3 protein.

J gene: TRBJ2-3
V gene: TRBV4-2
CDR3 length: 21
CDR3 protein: CASSLARHRGRFEGSTDTQYF

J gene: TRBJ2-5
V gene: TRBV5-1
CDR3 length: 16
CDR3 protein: CASSFRPGTAQETQYF

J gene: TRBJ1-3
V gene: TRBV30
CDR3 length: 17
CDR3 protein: CAWSVLRGAFAGNTIYF

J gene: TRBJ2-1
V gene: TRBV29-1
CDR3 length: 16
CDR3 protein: CSVDWGHGRGPNEQFF

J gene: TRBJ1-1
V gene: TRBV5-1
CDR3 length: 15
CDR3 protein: CASRPGPGQNTEAFF

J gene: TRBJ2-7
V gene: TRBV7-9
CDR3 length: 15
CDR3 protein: CASSLRPGGSYEQYF

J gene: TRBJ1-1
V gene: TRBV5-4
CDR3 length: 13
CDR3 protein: CASSDNRGTEAFF

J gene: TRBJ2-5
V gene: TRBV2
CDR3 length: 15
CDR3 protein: CASSRLAGAQETQYF

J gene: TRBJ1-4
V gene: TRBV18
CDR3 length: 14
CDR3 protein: CASSPKRTNEKLFF

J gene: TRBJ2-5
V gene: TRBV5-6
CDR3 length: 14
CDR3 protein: CASSFGTTWETQYF

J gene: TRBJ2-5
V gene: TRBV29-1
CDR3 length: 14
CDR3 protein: CSVKGGETREAQYF